The sequence of this T cell receptor (beta chain) was determined in a study of immune evolution from preneoplasia to lung adenocarcinoma. Study findings and constraints: Later-stage lesions seemingly showed higher T cell density and diversity than normal lung.

Turning to this clone: The antigen is unknown.

The CDR3 contains 17 residues. The ends lost 0 bases at V and 6 bases at J; junction bases unmatched: 11. Germline V gives CDR1 MGHRA, CDR2 YSYEKL. Profiling relied on immunoSEQ multiplex PCR, and the TCRdb table lists in-frame clones only, not all of them. The table records approximately 9,000 clones, around 75% of them present only once. Between the mid-2010s and the late 2010s, patients underwent resection in Japan or China. The TCR was taken from a donor of 70 years or more with lung adenocarcinoma. The sequencing sample was made of FFPE minimally invasive lung adenocarcinoma tissue. This rearrangement joins TRBV4-1 to TRBJ2-7; 10 nucleotides agree with TRBD1. CDR3 amino acids: CASSQDGGQGMRGEQYF. Written as DNA, the CDR3 is TGCGCCAGCAGCCAAGATGGGGGACAGGGGATGCGCGGCGAGCAGTACTTC.